Listed below are T cell receptor beta chains from one sample, sequenced in a study of blood T cell repertoires in COVID-19. Some clones are missing from TCRdb's copy, which holds only in-frame ones; the method was immunoSEQ multiplex PCR. The profile shows just under 150,000 clones, approximately 90% of them singletons. Sequenced sample: peripheral blood. All receptors come from a woman between 50 and 59 years old with acute or convalescent COVID-19. CDR3s include the opening cysteine and the closing phenylalanine or tryptophan. The order of the fields is CDR3 DNA, CDR3 protein, D gene, J gene, clone size, V gene. D genes are given only for firm matches. Expanded clones are given a class, and other clones once, few, many or no size at all.

TGTGCCACCACCGGGGGGGACAGGGGGGCCTACGAGCAGTACTTC | CATTGGDRGAYEQYF | TRBD1 | TRBJ2-7 | . | TRBV19
TGCGCCAGCAGCTTAGATATTCTAGCGGACCCTACTCGGCGGGAGTTCTTC | CASSLDILADPTRREFF | TRBD2 | TRBJ2-1 | . | TRBV5-1
TGTGCCAGCAGGGACAGGGAGTTCGATGGCTACACCTTC | CASRDREFDGYTF | TRBD1 | TRBJ1-2 | . | TRBV2
TGCAGTGCGACCGCTCAGGGCAACACCTTC | CSATAQGNTF | . | TRBJ1-2 | . | TRBV20-1
TGTGCCAGCAGCTTAGTCTCGGGGGGGCCAACAGATACGCAGTATTTT | CASSLVSGGPTDTQYF | TRBD2 | TRBJ2-3 | . | TRBV7-8
TGTGCCAGCAGCTCTCGGGGTGGTAGCGACCAAGAGACCCAGTACTTC | CASSSRGGSDQETQYF | . | TRBJ2-5 | once | TRBV5-4
TGTGCCAGCAGTGAATATGAGGGGGTGAACACTGAAGCTTTCTTT | CASSEYEGVNTEAFF | . | TRBJ1-1 | . | TRBV6-4
TGTGCCAGCAGCTCAACCTCTTCCCCAGGGTCCTACAATGAGCAGTTCTTC | CASSSTSSPGSYNEQFF | . | TRBJ2-1 | . | TRBV7-3
TGTGCCAGCAGCCCTAGTTTAGGATCACCCCTCCACTTT | CASSPSLGSPLHF | . | TRBJ1-6 | . | TRBV7-3
TGCGCCAGCAGCATAGACAGGGTCGACTATGGCTACACCTTC | CASSIDRVDYGYTF | TRBD1 | TRBJ1-2 | . | TRBV5-1
TGTGCCAGCAACCCAGGGTTGGGCTATGGCTACACCTTC | CASNPGLGYGYTF | . | TRBJ1-2 | . | TRBV2
TGTGCCAGCAGTTTAGGGCAGGGATATGGCTACACCTTC | CASSLGQGYGYTF | . | TRBJ1-2 | . | TRBV12-3/TRBV12-4
TGTGCCAGCAGCTTAGTATGGACTAGCGGGCCTAATGAGCAGTTCTTC | CASSLVWTSGPNEQFF | TRBD2 | TRBJ2-1 | . | TRBV7-2
TGTGCCAGCAGCCCCGACAGGTTCTCCTACGAGCAGTACTTC | CASSPDRFSYEQYF | . | TRBJ2-7 | . | TRBV7-3
TGTGCCACCAGTGATGAAAGTCAGGGGAACACTGAAGCTTTCTTT | CATSDESQGNTEAFF | . | TRBJ1-1 | . | TRBV24-1
TGCGCCAGCAGCCCTCACAGGGGACAGCCCCAGCATTTT | CASSPHRGQPQHF | TRBD1 | TRBJ1-5 | few | TRBV4-1
TGTGCCACCACCCCGGGACAGGACATCTCCTACGAGCAGTACTTC | CATTPGQDISYEQYF | TRBD1 | TRBJ2-7 | . | TRBV19
TGTGCCAGCAGATCTCTAGCGGGAGTAAGCTATGAGCAGTTCTTC | CASRSLAGVSYEQFF | TRBD2 | TRBJ2-1 | . | TRBV2
TGTGCCTGGAGTGTATACGCCCCGACAGCTGACAATGAGCAGTTCTTC | CAWSVYAPTADNEQFF | . | TRBJ2-1 | few | TRBV30
TGTGCCAGCAGCGATTTGACAGGGTCCCTAGTGGGGGCCAACGTCCTGACTTTC | CASSDLTGSLVGANVLTF | TRBD1 | TRBJ2-6 | . | TRBV2
TGTGCCAGCAGTCCTACTATTTGGGAAAAACTGTTTTTT | CASSPTIWEKLFF | . | TRBJ1-4 | . | TRBV2
TGTGCCAGCTCACCACCGAGCGACAGCTCCTACGAGCAGTACTTC | CASSPPSDSSYEQYF | . | TRBJ2-7 | . | TRBV18
TGTGCCAGCAGACCACCCTACAGGGGAAGGGGCAATCAGCCCCAGCATTTT | CASRPPYRGRGNQPQHF | TRBD1 | TRBJ1-5 | few | TRBV28
TGTGCCAGCAGGGGGCGAAACACCATATATTTT | CASRGRNTIYF | . | TRBJ1-3 | . | TRBV6-5
TGTGCCACCAGTGACAGGGGCTGGGGCACAGATACGCAGTATTTT | CATSDRGWGTDTQYF | . | TRBJ2-3 | . | TRBV24-1
TGTGCCAGTAGGGACAGGGGAATAAGTGTGGGAGATACGCAGTATTTT | CASRDRGISVGDTQYF | TRBD1 | TRBJ2-3 | . | TRBV19
TGCGCCAGCAGCTTGGGAACAGGGATCTACGAGCAGTACTTC | CASSLGTGIYEQYF | . | TRBJ2-7 | . | TRBV5-1
TGTGCCAGCAGAGGACAGGGAGGCCAGCCCCAGCATTTT | CASRGQGGQPQHF | TRBD1 | TRBJ1-5 | . | TRBV6-5
TGTGCCAGCTCACCAGGGACAGCTCTCTACAAGCAGTTCTTC | CASSPGTALYKQFF | TRBD1 | TRBJ2-1 | . | TRBV18
TGTGCCAGCCGGGGGGGACCGAAAAATGAGCAGTTCTTC | CASRGGPKNEQFF | TRBD2 | TRBJ2-1 | . | TRBV5-4
TGTGCCAGCTCAGCAGGGGATAACTATGGCTACACCTTC | CASSAGDNYGYTF | . | TRBJ1-2 | . | TRBV18
TGTGCCAGCAGTGTTGGGACACACGGGGAGCTGTTTTTT | CASSVGTHGELFF | . | TRBJ2-2 | . | TRBV2
TGTGCCAGCAGTTATCTAGGGACAGGGAACACTGAAGCTTTCTTT | CASSYLGTGNTEAFF | TRBD1 | TRBJ1-1 | . | TRBV7-9
TGTGCCAGCAGTTACCCGGTCTCCTATAACACAGATACGCAGTATTTT | CASSYPVSYNTDTQYF | . | TRBJ2-3 | . | TRBV6-2/TRBV6-3
TGTGCCAGCAGCAACTCCGGGACTAGCGTAGATACGCAGTATTTT | CASSNSGTSVDTQYF | TRBD2 | TRBJ2-3 | . | TRBV9
TGCGCCAGCATACGCAGGAATGAGCAGCCCCAGCATTTT | CASIRRNEQPQHF | . | TRBJ1-5 | . | TRBV23-1
TGTGCCAGCAGCAAATCGGACAGGGCGAACACCGGGGAGCTGTTTTTT | CASSKSDRANTGELFF | . | TRBJ2-2 | once | TRBV21-1
TGTGCCAGCAGTTACCCGGACAGGGAAAATTCACCCCTCCACTTT | CASSYPDRENSPLHF | TRBD1 | TRBJ1-6 | . | TRBV6-5
TGTGCCAGCAGTTTTCGCGTCAACTCCTACGAGCAGTACTTC | CASSFRVNSYEQYF | . | TRBJ2-7 | . | TRBV27
TGTGCCAGCAGCTTATCGCTAGCGGGACTAGGGGATGAGCAGTTCTTC | CASSLSLAGLGDEQFF | TRBD2 | TRBJ2-1 | . | TRBV7-2
TGTGCCAGCAGTTCCTACACCCGACATCTTCGCTACACCTTC | CASSSYTRHLRYTF | . | TRBJ1-2 | once | TRBV27